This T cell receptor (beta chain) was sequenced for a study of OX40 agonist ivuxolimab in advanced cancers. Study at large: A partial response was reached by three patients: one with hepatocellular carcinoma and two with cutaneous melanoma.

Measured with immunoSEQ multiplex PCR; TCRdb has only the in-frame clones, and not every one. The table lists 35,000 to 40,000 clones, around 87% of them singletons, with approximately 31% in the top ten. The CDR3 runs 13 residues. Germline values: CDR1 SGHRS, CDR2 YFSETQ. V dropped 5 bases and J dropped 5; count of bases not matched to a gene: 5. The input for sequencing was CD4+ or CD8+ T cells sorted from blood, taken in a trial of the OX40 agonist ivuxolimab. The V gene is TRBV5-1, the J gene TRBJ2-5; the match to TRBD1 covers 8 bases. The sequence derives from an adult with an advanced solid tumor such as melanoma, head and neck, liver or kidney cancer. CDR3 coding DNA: TGCGCCAGCAGAACAGGGGGACGGGAGACCCAGTACTTC. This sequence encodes CASRTGGRETQYF.